Sequencing of this T cell receptor (beta chain) was carried out in a study of breast tumors, draining lymph nodes, adjacent tissues. A single record per CDR3 protein comes from TCRdb applying MiXCR to the multiplex PCR reads. The profile covers around 12,000 distinct CDR3 sequences, with 55% to 65% appearing a single time and less than 65% taken by the ten largest. The CDR3 extends over 13 amino acids. Germline CDR1 MGHDK, CDR2 SYGVNS. Between the trimmed V and J ends, which lost 4 bases and 6 bases, there was a span of 13 bases. Sequencing was carried out using tumor-adjacent breast tissue. V is TRBV25-1 and J is TRBJ2-7, with D possibly TRBD2 on 7 matching bases. This receptor was identified in a female donor with breast cancer. Some clones in this sample may be carry-over from other donors' samples. The CDR3 here is CASSGGGAVEQYF. The CDR3 region has the DNA TGTGCCAGCAGTGGTGGGGGGGCCGTCGAGCAGTACTTC.